This passage covers 14 T cell receptor beta chains from one sample sequenced in a study of blood T cell repertoires in COVID-19. The protocol was immunoSEQ multiplex PCR, while the TCRdb copy is restricted to in-frame clones and leaves out a portion. The sample includes 200,000 to 250,000 clones, less than 90% of them seen just once. Sequenced input: PBMCs or T cells enriched from blood (not recorded which). All receptors derive from a woman aged 40 to 50 who had recovered from COVID-19.

The chain joins TRBV19 to TRBJ2-7, with D possibly matching TRBD2 (6 bases). Germline CDR1 and CDR2: LNHDA and SQIVND (reference sequence). Trimming removed 3 bases from V and 6 bases from J, with 18 bases in between. CDR3 length equals 15 residues. In nucleotides, the CDR3 is TGTGCCAGTAGTATGGCGGGAATGGAGTTCGGCGAGCAGTACTTC. This gives the protein CASSMAGMEFGEQYF.

The rearrangement links TRBV6-5 to TRBJ2-1; TRBD2 matches 7 bases. There are 14 residues in the CDR3. V gave up 6 bases and J gave up 7 bases; unmatched junction bases: 9. Germline CDR1 MNHEY, CDR2 SVGAGI. The CDR3 nucleotides read TGTGCCAGCAGCTTCCTCGCTAGCGGAAATGAGCAGTTCTTC. Amino acid sequence: CASSFLASGNEQFF.

The chain employs TRBV24-1 and TRBJ1-6, with D unresolved. The germline V and J ends were trimmed by 9 bases and 6 bases, with 11 bases remaining between them. This CDR3 region has 13 residues. Per the germline V gene, CDR1 is KGHDR and CDR2 is SFDVKD. CDR3: CATQRAFNSPLHF. As DNA, the CDR3 is TGTGCCACCCAGCGGGCCTTTAATTCACCCCTCCACTTT.

This chain connects TRBV10-1 to TRBJ2-5, with TRBD2 matching 11 bases. Germline V CDR1 and CDR2: WNHNN, SYGVQD (reference sequence). The CDR3 has 16 residues. J gave up 1 base and V 2 bases, and 3 bases lay outside the gene matches. The CDR3 bases are TGCGCCAGCAGTGAGGGACTAGCGGGTACCCAAGAGACCCAGTACTTC. It is translated as CASSEGLAGTQETQYF.

The genes are TRBV27 and TRBJ1-2; tentative D call: TRBD1 (5 bases). CDR3 length equals 15 residues. The germline gives CDR1 MNHEY, CDR2 SMNVEV (reference sequence). The V gene lost 6 bases and the J gene lost 2 bases, with 16 bases spanning the gap. The CDR3 region has the DNA TGTGCCAGCAGAGGGCCTTACAGGTCCAACTATGGCTACACCTTC. Protein product: CASRGPYRSNYGYTF.

The sample holds one count of this clone. The chain joins TRBV9 to TRBJ2-3; TRBD2 matches 9 bases. After removal of 2 bases from V and 6 bases from J, the junction contained 1 base not matched to a gene. Per the germline V gene, CDR1 is SGDLS and CDR2 is YYNGEE. This CDR3 is built from 13 residues. CDR3 residues: CASSVSGRDTQYF. The CDR3 region has the DNA TGTGCCAGCAGCGTGAGCGGGAGGGATACGCAGTATTTT. The whole variable domain, filled in from reference TRBV9 and TRBJ2-3, reads DSGVTQTPKHLITATGQRVTLRCSPRSGDLSVYWYQQSLDQGLQFLIQYYNGEERAKGNILERFSAQQFPDLHSELNLSSLELGDSALYFCASSVSGRDTQYFGPGTRLTVL.

The DNA for the CDR3 is TGTGCCAGCAGCCAAGGGCCCCTCACAGATACGCAGTATTTT. This codes for CASSQGPLTDTQYF. The V call is TRBV3-1 (or the pseudogene TRBV3-2), the J call TRBJ2-3; no clear D. V was pared by 1 base and J by 2 bases, with 7 bases between. CDR3 size: 14 residues. Germline assignment: CDR1 LGHDT and CDR2 YNNKEL (reference sequence).

V gene TRBV29-1 combines with J gene TRBJ1-2; possible D gene TRBD1, 6 bases. Germline lookup yields CDR1 SQVTM and CDR2 ANQGSEA. The V end lost 5 bases, the J end lost 11 bases, and 15 bases lay between the germline ends. This CDR3 comprises 11 residues. The CDR3 reads CSVLQGRGYTF. The CDR3 DNA follows: TGCAGCGTTCTACAGGGTCGGGGATACACCTTC.

The chain recombines TRBV28 with TRBJ1-1; tentative D call: TRBD1 (5 bases). Germline CDR1 and CDR2: MDHEN and SYDVKM. The ends were cut back, 3 bases at V and 1 base at J, with 9 bases in the middle. This CDR3 comprises 14 residues. For the CDR3, the DNA is TGTGCCAGCAGTTTTACAGGTCCGAACACTGAAGCTTTCTTT. It encodes CASSFTGPNTEAFF. The entire variable domain, with the rest obtained from reference TRBV28 and TRBJ1-1, is as follows: DVKVTQSSRYLVKRTGEKVFLECVQDMDHENMFWYRQDPGLGLRLIYFSYDVKMKEKGDIPEGYSVSREKKERFSLILESASTNQTSMYLCASSFTGPNTEAFFGQGTRLTVV.

V and J are TRBV6-5 and TRBJ1-2; D possibly corresponds to TRBD1 (6 bases). Germline V CDR1 and CDR2: MNHEY, SVGAGI. The CDR3 is made up of 13 amino acids. Trimming took 6 bases from V and 4 from J, leaving 12 bases between them. CDR3 loop: CASSIEQGYGYTF. CDR3 coding DNA: TGTGCCAGCAGCATAGAACAGGGCTATGGCTACACCTTC.

The rearrangement uses TRBV12-5 and TRBJ2-2; 7 nucleotides align to TRBD2. CDR3 length: 16 amino acids. Germline trimming cut 5 bases from V and 3 bases from J; bases unmatched to any gene: 9. Per germline, CDR1 LGHNT and CDR2 FRNRAP. In nucleotides, the CDR3 is TGTGCTAGTGGTCTACGACTAGCTTCCCACACCGGGGAGCTGTTTTTT. Amino acid sequence: CASGLRLASHTGELFF. The whole variable domain, filled in from reference TRBV12-5 and TRBJ2-2, reads DARVTQTPRHKVTEMGQEVTMRCQPILGHNTVFWYRQTMMQGLELLAYFRNRAPLDDSGMPKDRFSAEMPDATLATLKIQPSEPRDSAVYFCASGLRLASHTGELFFGEGSRLTVL.

J is TRBJ2-7 and V is TRBV5-6; 8 nucleotides agree with TRBD2. Germline V gene sequence: CDR1 SGHDT, CDR2 YYEEEE. This CDR3 has 15 amino acids. Trimming cost V 4 bases and J 4 bases; bases outside gene matches: 10. The CDR3 nucleotides are TGTGCCAGCAGCCGTGTTGAGAGCGGGAGATACGAGCAGTACTTC. It is translated as CASSRVESGRYEQYF.

The rearrangement uses TRBV5-1 and TRBJ2-1; TRBD2 matches at 8 bases. Germline loops: CDR1 SGHRS, CDR2 YFSETQ. The CDR3 is made up of 16 amino acids. The ends lost 4 bases at V and 2 bases at J; junction bases unmatched: 8. The CDR3 loop reads CASSLDGGRTYNEQFF. CDR3 nucleotide sequence: TGCGCCAGCAGCCTGGACGGCGGGAGGACCTACAATGAGCAGTTCTTC.

CDR3 sequence reads: CASSPPSSAAHNEQFF. As DNA, the CDR3 is TGTGCCAGCTCACCACCGTCTAGCGCCGCTCACAATGAGCAGTTCTTC. The chain links TRBV18 to TRBJ2-1; possible D gene TRBD2, 6 bases. The CDR3 extends over 16 amino acids. Trimming took 0 bases from V and 5 from J, leaving 14 bases between them. The germline V gene encodes CDR1 KGHSH and CDR2 LQKENI.